These T cell receptor beta chains were read from a single sample in a study of beta chain features in type 1 diabetes. Clones were read by immunoSEQ multiplex PCR, and TCRdb kept only the in-frame ones, dropping some. The sample contains roughly 330,000 clones, roughly 13% of which appear only once. Material: naive CD4+ T cells from blood. The receptors were sampled from a woman between 18 and 30 years old with type 1 diabetes. CDR3s leave out the opening cysteine and the closing phenylalanine or tryptophan. Fields, in order: CDR3 protein, V gene, clone size, J gene. Clone size is stated in some rows and not others, as once, few, many or a class when expanded.

cdr3_aa: ASSSSNNEQF
v_call: TRBV9
clone_size: .
j_call: TRBJ2-1

cdr3_aa: ASSVDGRAADEQF
v_call: TRBV9
clone_size: few
j_call: TRBJ2-1

cdr3_aa: ASSLGGGREEQF
v_call: TRBV5-1
clone_size: .
j_call: TRBJ2-1

cdr3_aa: ASSTGTVSNQPQH
v_call: TRBV27
clone_size: .
j_call: TRBJ1-5

cdr3_aa: AWSSGGLGYT
v_call: TRBV30
clone_size: few
j_call: TRBJ1-2

cdr3_aa: ASSLGAIKNIQY
v_call: TRBV5-4
clone_size: .
j_call: TRBJ2-4

cdr3_aa: ASTLLGGGGVSYNEQF
v_call: TRBV5-6
clone_size: few
j_call: TRBJ2-1

cdr3_aa: ASSPPSADTQY
v_call: TRBV18
clone_size: .
j_call: TRBJ2-3

cdr3_aa: AISTQDSAYEQY
v_call: TRBV10-3
clone_size: .
j_call: TRBJ2-7

cdr3_aa: ASSLILSSGTTGELF
v_call: TRBV7-3
clone_size: few
j_call: TRBJ2-2

cdr3_aa: ASSDRDSRTDTQY
v_call: TRBV9
clone_size: few
j_call: TRBJ2-3

cdr3_aa: ASSLGLAGVDEQY
v_call: TRBV11-2
clone_size: few
j_call: TRBJ2-7

cdr3_aa: SVEAAGKYGYT
v_call: TRBV29-1
clone_size: few
j_call: TRBJ1-2

cdr3_aa: ASSLTRLANEQF
v_call: TRBV7-9
clone_size: .
j_call: TRBJ2-1

cdr3_aa: ASSFKAVGENTEAF
v_call: TRBV27
clone_size: once
j_call: TRBJ1-1

cdr3_aa: ASSLSTGLNTEAF
v_call: TRBV11-2
clone_size: .
j_call: TRBJ1-1

cdr3_aa: ASSPGDRWTEAF
v_call: TRBV4-3
clone_size: .
j_call: TRBJ1-1

cdr3_aa: ASSSGGAGQETQY
v_call: TRBV9
clone_size: .
j_call: TRBJ2-5

cdr3_aa: ASRLDPTPPYEQY
v_call: TRBV6-6
clone_size: .
j_call: TRBJ2-7

cdr3_aa: ASSYGLAGGPNEQF
v_call: TRBV7-3
clone_size: .
j_call: TRBJ2-1

cdr3_aa: ASSAPETGGSYEQY
v_call: TRBV25-1
clone_size: few
j_call: TRBJ2-7

cdr3_aa: ASSPPAGGPYNEQF
v_call: TRBV5-1
clone_size: .
j_call: TRBJ2-1

cdr3_aa: AWSPTGYTEAF
v_call: TRBV30
clone_size: .
j_call: TRBJ1-1

cdr3_aa: ASSTQGYQPQH
v_call: TRBV19
clone_size: few
j_call: TRBJ1-5

cdr3_aa: ASSLEGIADTEAF
v_call: TRBV5-4
clone_size: .
j_call: TRBJ1-1

cdr3_aa: ASSWDRDGEQY
v_call: TRBV7-6
clone_size: .
j_call: TRBJ2-7

cdr3_aa: ASSQRLAGAGETQY
v_call: TRBV7-2
clone_size: few
j_call: TRBJ2-5

cdr3_aa: ASSSLPRYSNTEAF
v_call: TRBV28
clone_size: .
j_call: TRBJ1-1

cdr3_aa: ASSLMATGLGDTQY
v_call: TRBV5-1
clone_size: few
j_call: TRBJ2-3

cdr3_aa: ASSPGQGPSYGYT
v_call: TRBV4-1
clone_size: few
j_call: TRBJ1-2

cdr3_aa: ASGLVLPGNYGYT
v_call: TRBV12-5
clone_size: few
j_call: TRBJ1-2

cdr3_aa: ASSPGQGLNYEQY
v_call: TRBV5-1
clone_size: .
j_call: TRBJ2-7

cdr3_aa: ASSQSGPVRDRGYEQY
v_call: TRBV23-1
clone_size: few
j_call: TRBJ2-7

cdr3_aa: ASSPPGQGARTEAF
v_call: TRBV18
clone_size: few
j_call: TRBJ1-1

cdr3_aa: AYGQFNQPQH
v_call: TRBV30
clone_size: .
j_call: TRBJ1-5

cdr3_aa: SVRLSGRAGYEQY
v_call: TRBV29-1
clone_size: .
j_call: TRBJ2-7

cdr3_aa: ASSPRGQPQH
v_call: TRBV9
clone_size: few
j_call: TRBJ1-5

cdr3_aa: ASSALRGAGTTSGNEQF
v_call: TRBV9
clone_size: few
j_call: TRBJ2-1

cdr3_aa: ASSGDRSYEQY
v_call: TRBV25-1
clone_size: .
j_call: TRBJ2-7

cdr3_aa: ASSYSEAQY
v_call: TRBV6-6
clone_size: few
j_call: TRBJ2-5

cdr3_aa: ASSQGTTQQF
v_call: TRBV28
clone_size: .
j_call: TRBJ2-1